The T cell receptor beta chain under discussion was sequenced for a study of CD8+ T cells in alopecia areata. About the research overall: Tofacitinib was taken orally by treated patients, and the dose was 5 to 10 mg twice daily. Whole-study results and caveats: Among the top 100, expanded CD8+ clones, as well as scalp clonality, were significantly decreased by tofacitinib.

Once RNA had been extracted, it was reverse transcribed into cDNA to act as the sequencing template. TCRdb's copy holds only in-frame clones and misses some; the assay was immunoSEQ multiplex PCR. The table includes 150,000 to 200,000 clones, about three fifths detected once. To note about this clone: Antigen unknown.

Per germline, CDR1 SGHRS and CDR2 YFSETQ. The CDR3 loop spans 14 amino acids. Trimming pared 5 bases from V and 5 bases from J, leaving 17 bases between. Treatment denoted: oral pan-JAK inhibitor, 5-10 mg twice daily. The sequences come from CD4+ T cells sorted from blood, collected at week 4, from a patient treated with tofacitinib. The chain uses TRBV5-1 and TRBJ2-7; D is undetermined. This sequence originates from a human donor with alopecia areata. This CDR3 is CASSLSSSENEQYF. Here the CDR3 DNA reads TGCGCCAGCAGTCTTTCAAGCAGCGAGAACGAGCAGTACTTC.